These 8 T cell receptor beta chains were all obtained from the same sample, sequenced in a study of a mutant IDH1 vaccine in newly diagnosed glioma. These TCRs' antigens remain unknown. Libraries were prepared by immunoSEQ multiplex PCR; TCRdb keeps only in-frame clonotypes and omits some of them. Among under 60,000 clones, roughly four fifths were seen once, and the ten largest hold 9% to 15%. Stated time point: week 35, safety follow-up. Vaccine doses each comprised 300 ug of mutant IDH1 20-mer peptide, with topical imiquimod. The sample was PBMCs, taken from a glioma patient whose treatment included an IDH1 peptide vaccine. Every receptor here comes from a man aged 35 to 55 with glioma.

The genes are TRBV29-1 and TRBJ2-5; 8 bases map to TRBD1. The J call may be incorrect, as the DNA end agrees better with TRBJ2-7. The germline V gene encodes CDR1 SQVTM and CDR2 ANQGSEA. This CDR3 contains 14 residues. CDR3 protein: CSVNRGDNSYEQYF. The DNA for the CDR3 is TGCAGCGTCAACAGGGGGGACAACTCCTACGAGCAGTACTTC.

This chain connects TRBV6-5 to TRBJ1-1; TRBD1 matches at 7 bases. This CDR3 has 14 residues. J was trimmed by 4 bases and V by 6 bases; bases with no gene match: 8. Germline CDR1 reads MNHEY; CDR2 reads SVGAGI. CDR3 DNA sequence: TGTGCCAGCAGCCCTGCACAGGGGACCACTGAAGCTTTCTTT. Translating gives CASSPAQGTTEAFF.

The chain combines TRBV6-5 with TRBJ1-5; no definite D call. Trimming shortened V by 5 bases and J by 7 bases, and 18 bases separated the two germline ends. Germline V gene sequence: CDR1 MNHEY, CDR2 SVGAGI. This CDR3 spans 15 amino acids. The CDR3 loop is CASSRRRGIGQPQHF. CDR3 nucleotide sequence: TGTGCCAGCAGTCGCCGCCGGGGAATAGGCCAGCCCCAGCATTTT.

The chain carries TRBV2 and TRBJ2-1, with TRBD2 identical over 8 bases. V was pared by 7 bases and J by 10 bases, with 6 bases of the junction left unmatched. Germline CDR1 reads SNHLY; CDR2 reads FYNNEI. The CDR3 consists of 12 residues. Here the CDR3 DNA reads TGTGCCAGCAAAGATAGCGGGATAGAGCAGTTCTTC. Its protein is CASKDSGIEQFF.

This rearrangement joins TRBV6-6 to TRBJ2-5; 7 bases are shared with TRBD1. The V gene's germline CDR1 is MNHNY and CDR2 SVGAGI (reference sequence). This CDR3 has 16 residues. Trimming removed 0 bases from V and 4 bases from J; junction bases left unmatched: 8. The CDR3 is CASSYSQGVLGETQYF. The CDR3 DNA reads TGTGCCAGCAGTTACTCTCAGGGGGTATTGGGAGAGACCCAGTACTTC.

This clone was seen a few times. The J gene is TRBJ1-5, the V gene TRBV19; D is unclear. With 2 bases removed from V and 0 bases from J, the gap between germline ends came to 11 bases. The germline CDR1 and CDR2 sequences are LNHDA and SQIVND (reference sequence). The CDR3 length is 16 residues. This chain's CDR3 is CASSISGVYSNQPQHF. Here the CDR3 DNA reads TGTGCCAGTAGTATATCCGGGGTTTATAGCAATCAGCCCCAGCATTTT.

This clone was counted only a few times. V is TRBV18 and J is TRBJ2-3, with no clear D. Per the germline V gene, CDR1 is KGHSH and CDR2 is LQKENI. The CDR3 has 13 residues. The V gene lost 2 bases and the J gene lost 7 bases, with 10 bases spanning the gap. This CDR3 is CASSPGEDNTQYF. Written as DNA, the CDR3 is TGTGCCAGCTCACCAGGGGAAGACAATACGCAGTATTTT.

The chain joins TRBV7-9 to TRBJ2-3; D remains ambiguous. V was trimmed by 2 bases and J by 2 bases, leaving 11 bases between them. CDR1 and CDR2 from the germline V gene are SEHNR and FQNEAQ (reference sequence). The CDR3 is 15 amino acids. CDR3 in DNA: TGTGCCAGCAGCTTATGGGCCGGAACCACAGATACGCAGTATTTT. Amino acids: CASSLWAGTTDTQYF.